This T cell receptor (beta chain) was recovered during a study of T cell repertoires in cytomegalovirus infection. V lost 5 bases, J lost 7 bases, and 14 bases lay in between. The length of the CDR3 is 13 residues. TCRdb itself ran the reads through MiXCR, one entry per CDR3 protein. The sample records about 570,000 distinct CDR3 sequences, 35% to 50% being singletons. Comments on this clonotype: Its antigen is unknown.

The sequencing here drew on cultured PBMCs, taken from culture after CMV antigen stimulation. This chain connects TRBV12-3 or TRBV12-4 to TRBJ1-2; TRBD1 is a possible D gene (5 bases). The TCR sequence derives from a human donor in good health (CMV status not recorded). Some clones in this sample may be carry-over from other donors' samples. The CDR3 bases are TGTGCCAGCAGTCCAACGGCGGGGGGTGGCTACACCTTC. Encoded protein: CASSPTAGGGYTF.